The rows below give T cell receptor beta chains drawn from one sample of a study of T cells in Graves' hyperthyroidism and ophthalmopathy. TCRdb re-called the multiplex PCR reads through MiXCR, storing one row per CDR3 protein. The sample has a few hundred thousand distinct CDR3 sequences, 46% seen once; the top ten hold more than 7.5%. The specimen sequenced was peripheral blood or thyroid tissue (not recorded which). The receptors were gathered from a woman between 18 and 30 years old with Graves' hyperthyroidism. CDR3s include the opening cysteine and the closing phenylalanine or tryptophan. A D gene is named only where the DNA matches it firmly. The listing skips clone size in some rows; elsewhere it reads once, few, many or a size class.

size	length	V	D	J	DNA	CDR3
-	14	TRBV6-6	-	TRBJ2-5	TGTGCCAGCAGACCGTCGGCGGGGAGCCGGACCCAGTACTTC	CASRPSAGSRTQYF
-	13	TRBV5-5	TRBD2	TRBJ2-1	TGTGCCAGCATTAGACTAGCATACAATGAGCAGTTCTTC	CASIRLAYNEQFF
-	11	TRBV19	-	TRBJ2-7	TGTGCCAGTAGGAGGCAGGGTGAGCAGTACTTC	CASRRQGEQYF
-	11	TRBV7-8	TRBD2	TRBJ2-5	TGTGCCAGCAGCTTATGGGGACTAGCTTATTTC	CASSLWGLAYF
-	13	TRBV29-1	TRBD1	TRBJ2-7	TGCAGCAGTTTATCCCGACAGGGCCACGAGCAGTACTTC	CSSLSRQGHEQYF
-	16	TRBV7-9	TRBD2	TRBJ2-7	TGTGCCAGCAGCTTAGGAGGACTAGCGGGAGTCCACGAGCAGTACTTC	CASSLGGLAGVHEQYF
-	15	TRBV7-8	-	TRBJ2-7	TGTGCCAGCAGCTTAGAAGGGGGGAGCTCCTACGGGCAGTACTTC	CASSLEGGSSYGQYF
-	13	TRBV20-1	-	TRBJ2-7	TGCAGTGCTAGACGCGATACATCCTACAAGCAGTACTTC	CSARRDTSYKQYF
-	14	TRBV29-1	-	TRBJ1-2	TGCAGCGTCGCCAGGGGAAGCCCTCTTCGCGGCTACACCTTC	CSVARGSPLRGYTF
many	15	TRBV9	-	TRBJ1-2	TGTGCCAGCAGCGAGGAGGGACAACGCGACTATGGCTACACCTTC	CASSEEGQRDYGYTF
many	15	TRBV18	-	TRBJ1-2	TGTGCCAGCTCTCCTGGGCAGCCGACAAACTATGGCTACACCTTC	CASSPGQPTNYGYTF